This T cell receptor beta chain is drawn from a study of cytotoxic CD8 clonotypes in ibrutinib-treated CLL. Study summary: Partial responders around 24, complete 2; roughly twelve progressed and roughly 15 stayed in remission by median about 5.5 years.

Sequencing used immunoSEQ multiplex PCR; TCRdb keeps in-frame clones, though not all of them. The sample yields over 200,000 clones, roughly 77% seen once. The sample was PBMCs, taken after 12 months of ibrutinib treatment. The TCR sequence derives from a human donor with chronic lymphocytic leukemia.

This CDR3 is CASSLRSTSGSPYNEQFF. DNA of the CDR3: TGTGCCAGCAGCTTACGGTCGACTAGCGGGAGCCCTTACAATGAGCAGTTCTTC. This rearrangement joins TRBV7-3 to TRBJ2-1; 12 nucleotides match TRBD2. CDR3 size: 18 residues. V shed 2 bases, J shed 4 bases, and the junction held 9 bases outside the gene matches. Germline CDR1 is SGHTA and CDR2 is FQGTGA.